These 6 T cell receptor beta chains were sequenced from one sample in a study of T cell clones after liver transplantation. Some clones are missing from TCRdb's copy, which holds only in-frame ones; the method was immunoSEQ multiplex PCR. The sample lists 95,000 to 110,000 clones; 75% to 85% were seen once. The sequences come from CD4+ T cells from blood, collected before liver transplant. Receptor source: a human donor who received a liver transplant.

About this clone: The sample contains more than one DNA sequence encoding this CDR3. The CDR3 coding sequence is TGTGCCAGCAGCCCGACAGGGGGCAATCAGCCCCAGCATTTT. Amino acid sequence: CASSPTGGNQPQHF. The rearrangement links TRBV7-2 to TRBJ1-5, with TRBD1 identical over 8 bases. Germline CDR1 reads SGHTA; CDR2 reads FQGNSA. This CDR3 contains 14 residues. V lost 5 bases to trimming and J lost 2 bases; unmatched junction nucleotides: 2. The full variable domain, completed using reference TRBV7-2 and TRBJ1-5, is GAGVSQSPSNKVTEKGKDVELRCDPISGHTALYWYRQSLGQGLEFLIYFQGNSAPDKSGLPSDRFSAERTGGSVSTLTIQRTQQEDSAVYLCASSPTGGNQPQHFGDGTRLSIL.

The table lists this clone with a few counts. Sequence at one end of the junction differs from germline and may be a read error. The chain couples TRBV7-9 to TRBJ1-4; D not certain. The CDR3 loop spans 15 amino acids. Germline-derived CDR1 and CDR2 are SEHNR and FQNEAQ (reference sequence). The CDR3 here is CASSVAERSDEKLFF. DNA of the CDR3: TGTGCCAGCAGCGTAGCGGAAAGGAGTGACGAAAAACTGTTTTTT.

V gene TRBV15 combines with J gene TRBJ1-2, with D hard to call. CDR3 length: 15 amino acids. Germline V gene lookup returns CDR1 LNHNV and CDR2 YYDKDF (reference sequence). V lost 1 base, J lost 7 bases, and 16 bases lay in between. The CDR3 sequence: CATSRAHGDFTGYTF. The DNA for the CDR3 is TGTGCCACCAGCAGAGCGCACGGGGATTTCACTGGCTACACCTTC.

The CDR3 DNA reads as TGTGCCAGCAGCCCCGGGACAGGGGGCGAATCCCTTCCTTATAGCAATCAGCCCCAGCATTTT. Translating gives CASSPGTGGESLPYSNQPQHF. The J gene is TRBJ1-5, the V gene TRBV14; 12 bases fit TRBD1. Germline V gene data show CDR1 as SGHDN and CDR2 as FVKESK. V gave up 4 bases and J gave up 0 bases; unmatched junction bases: 16. The CDR3 length is 21 residues.

The CDR3 nucleotides read TGTGCCAGCAGCTTAGGGACCCAAGGGTTTGAGGAGGATCAGCCCCAGCATTTT. It is translated as CASSLGTQGFEEDQPQHF. The V gene is TRBV7-9, the J gene TRBJ1-5; D not resolved. The CDR3 sequence is 18 residues long. V was trimmed by 1 base and J by 5 bases, leaving 21 bases between them. CDR1 SEHNR and CDR2 FQNEAQ come from the germline V gene (reference sequence).

The chain recombines TRBV28 with TRBJ1-4; no clear D gene. Germline loops: CDR1 MDHEN, CDR2 SYDVKM. The length of the CDR3 is 12 residues. With 6 bases removed from V and 6 bases from J, the gap between germline ends came to 8 bases. The CDR3 sequence: CASRIRDEKLFF. CDR3 nucleotide sequence: TGTGCCAGCAGAATCCGGGATGAAAAACTGTTTTTT.